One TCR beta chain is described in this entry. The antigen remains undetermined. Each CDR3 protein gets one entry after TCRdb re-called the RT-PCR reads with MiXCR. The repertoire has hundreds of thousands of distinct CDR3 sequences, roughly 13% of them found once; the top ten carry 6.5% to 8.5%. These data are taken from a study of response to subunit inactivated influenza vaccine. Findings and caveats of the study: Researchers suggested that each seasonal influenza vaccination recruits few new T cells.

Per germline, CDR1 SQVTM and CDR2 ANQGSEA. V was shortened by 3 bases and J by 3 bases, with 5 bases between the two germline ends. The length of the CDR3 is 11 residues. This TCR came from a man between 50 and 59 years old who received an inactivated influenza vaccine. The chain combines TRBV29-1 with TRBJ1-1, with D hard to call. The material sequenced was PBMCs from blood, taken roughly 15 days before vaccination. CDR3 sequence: CSVDHYTEAFF. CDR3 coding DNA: TGCAGCGTTGATCATTACACTGAAGCTTTCTTT. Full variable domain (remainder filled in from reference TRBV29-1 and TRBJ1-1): SAVISQKPSRDICQRGTSLTIQCQVDSQVTMMFWYRQQPGQSLTLIATANQGSEATYESGFVIDKFPISRPNLTFSTLTVSNMSPEDSSIYLCSVDHYTEAFFGQGTRLTVV.